Following are 25 T cell receptor beta chains from one sample sequenced in a study of OX40 agonist ivuxolimab in advanced cancers. Here immunoSEQ multiplex PCR was the method, and the copy in TCRdb shows in-frame clones only, minus some. The sample lists around 100,000 clones, about 91% seen once, with about 0.51% in the top ten. Sequenced here: CD4+ or CD8+ T cells sorted from blood, sampled in a trial of the OX40 agonist ivuxolimab. Receptors were obtained from an adult with an advanced solid tumor such as melanoma, head and neck, liver or kidney cancer.

J is TRBJ2-7 and V is TRBV7-2; 8 nucleotides align to TRBD1. CDR3 length equals 15 residues. With 6 bases clipped from V and 1 base from J, the junction kept 8 bases outside the gene matches. CDR1 and CDR2 from the germline V gene are SGHTA and FQGNSA. CDR3 coding DNA: TGTGCCAGCAGACTCCGGACAGGGAGGTCCTACGAGCAGTACTTC. As protein: CASRLRTGRSYEQYF. The full variable domain, rest sourced from reference TRBV7-2 and TRBJ2-7, is GAGVSQSPSNKVTEKGKDVELRCDPISGHTALYWYRQSLGQGLEFLIYFQGNSAPDKSGLPSDRFSAERTGGSVSTLTIQRTQQEDSAVYLCASRLRTGRSYEQYFGPGTRLTVT.

The chain links TRBV28 to TRBJ1-2; 7 positions agree with TRBD1. Germline V gene data show CDR1 as MDHEN and CDR2 as SYDVKM. The CDR3 has 15 amino acids. After removal of 6 bases from V and 7 bases from J, the junction contained 14 bases not matched to a gene. CDR3: CASRRGQQGSSGYTF. The CDR3 nucleotides read TGTGCCAGCAGACGAGGTCAACAGGGGAGTAGTGGCTACACCTTC.

The chain uses TRBV5-4 and TRBJ1-3, with 8 bases matching TRBD1. The CDR3 consists of 17 residues. Germline assignment: CDR1 SGHNT and CDR2 YYREEE (reference sequence). J was trimmed by 0 bases and V by 5 bases; bases with no gene match: 10. Here the CDR3 reads CASSRQGQVASGNTIYF. The CDR3 DNA reads as TGTGCCAGCAGTCGTCAGGGACAGGTCGCCTCTGGAAACACCATATATTTT.

This clone was counted only a few times. The chain is built from TRBV28 and TRBJ1-5; 7 bases are a match to TRBD1. Germline-derived CDR1 and CDR2 are MDHEN and SYDVKM. This CDR3 has 17 residues. With V trimmed by 4 bases and J by 2 bases, 11 bases remained unmatched. The chain's CDR3 is CASSWTGRYGRNQPQHF. The CDR3 coding sequence is TGTGCCAGCAGTTGGACAGGTAGGTATGGGCGCAATCAGCCCCAGCATTTT.

V is TRBV28 and J is TRBJ2-6; D gene unclear. Germline assignment: CDR1 MDHEN and CDR2 SYDVKM. Trimming pared 2 bases from V and 0 bases from J, leaving 2 bases between. The CDR3 consists of 14 residues. The CDR3 reads CASSLSSGANVLTF. In DNA, the CDR3 is TGTGCCAGCAGTTTAAGCTCTGGGGCCAACGTCCTGACTTTC.

The chain couples TRBV10-3 to TRBJ2-1; 12 bases fit TRBD2. There are 15 residues in the CDR3. With 5 bases clipped from V and 6 bases from J, the junction kept 5 bases outside the gene matches. Per the germline V gene, CDR1 is ENHRY and CDR2 is SYGVKD. The CDR3 DNA follows: TGTGCCATCAGTCCGGGACTAGCGGGCGTCAATGAGCAGTTCTTC. The encoded protein is CAISPGLAGVNEQFF.

This sequence joins TRBV7-6 and TRBJ2-2; 11 bases fit TRBD2. CDR3 size: 16 residues. V was pared by 3 bases and J by 4 bases, with 4 bases of the junction left unmatched. CDR1 SGHVS and CDR2 FNYEAQ come from the germline V gene. The chain's CDR3 is CASSFRLAGGTGELFF. CDR3 DNA sequence: TGTGCCAGCAGCTTCCGGCTAGCGGGGGGCACCGGGGAGCTGTTTTTT.

The chain uses TRBV7-3 and TRBJ2-1; weak D call: TRBD2 (6 bases). Trimming stripped 5 bases from V and 4 bases from J, with 12 bases between. The germline V gene encodes CDR1 SGHTA and CDR2 FQGTGA. There are 14 residues in the CDR3. CDR3 loop: CASSRAREYNEQFF. The DNA for the CDR3 is TGTGCCAGCAGCCGGGCACGGGAGTACAATGAGCAGTTCTTC. The entire variable domain, with the rest obtained from reference TRBV7-3 and TRBJ2-1, is as follows: GAGVSQTPSNKVTEKGKYVELRCDPISGHTALYWYRQSLGQGPEFLIYFQGTGAADDSGLPNDRFFAVRPEGSVSTLKIQRTERGDSAVYLCASSRAREYNEQFFGPGTRLTVL.

J is TRBJ2-1 and V is TRBV11-3, with 11 bases aligning to TRBD2. V was clipped by 6 bases and J by 8 bases; unmatched bases: 15. This CDR3 contains 17 residues. Germline V gene sequence: CDR1 SGHNT, CDR2 YENEEA. This CDR3 reads CASSPLHLSGRAHEQFF. CDR3 bases: TGTGCCAGCAGTCCTCTCCATCTTAGCGGGAGGGCGCATGAGCAGTTCTTC.

The genes are TRBV5-1 and TRBJ1-5; 9 bases fit TRBD1. This CDR3 region has 15 residues. V lost 4 bases and J lost 8; bases outside the gene matches: 10. In germline, CDR1 is SGHRS, CDR2 YFSETQ. DNA for the CDR3: TGCGCCAGCAGCCCCCAGGGACAGGGATACGAGCCCCAGCATTTT. Translation: CASSPQGQGYEPQHF.

This chain connects TRBV6-6 to TRBJ1-2, with TRBD1 matching over 8 bases. The V gene end was trimmed by 8 bases and the J gene end by 8 bases; junction bases not matched to a gene: 7. Germline assignment: CDR1 MNHNY and CDR2 SVGAGI (reference sequence). The CDR3 is made up of 12 amino acids. DNA of the CDR3: TGTGCCAGCTGGACAGGGCCTATGGGCTACACCTTC. It codes for CASWTGPMGYTF.

The chain has TRBV4-3 and TRBJ2-7; the D gene is possibly TRBD2 (5 bases). Germline V gives CDR1 LGHNA, CDR2 YSLEER. V lost 4 bases and J 4 bases, leaving 17 bases between the germline ends. This CDR3 region has 15 residues. CDR3 sequence reads: CASSPRSGSSYEQYF. The CDR3 DNA reads TGCGCCAGCAGCCCGCGGTCGGGGAGTTCGTACGAGCAGTACTTC.

The chain carries TRBV7-8 and TRBJ2-5, with 8 bases identical to TRBD2. The V gene's germline CDR1 is SGHVS and CDR2 FQNEAQ. This CDR3 has 15 residues. Trimming removed 3 bases from V and 4 bases from J; junction bases left unmatched: 7. CDR3 protein: CASSFPGRARETQYF. CDR3 in DNA: TGTGCCAGCAGCTTTCCCGGGAGGGCCCGAGAGACCCAGTACTTC.

The V call is TRBV28, the J call TRBJ2-1, with 12 nucleotides matching TRBD2. The germline V gene encodes CDR1 MDHEN and CDR2 SYDVKM. After removal of 0 bases from V and 3 bases from J, the junction contained 0 bases not matched to a gene. This CDR3 region has 16 residues. The CDR3 nucleotides are TGTGCCAGCAGTTTATGGACTAGCGGGAGCTACAATGAGCAGTTCTTC. Translation: CASSLWTSGSYNEQFF. The whole variable domain, filled in from reference TRBV28 and TRBJ2-1, reads DVKVTQSSRYLVKRTGEKVFLECVQDMDHENMFWYRQDPGLGLRLIYFSYDVKMKEKGDIPEGYSVSREKKERFSLILESASTNQTSMYLCASSLWTSGSYNEQFFGPGTRLTVL.

The count of this clone is one. This rearrangement joins TRBV11-1 to TRBJ2-5; 7 nucleotides align to TRBD1. Unmatched junction bases numbered 4, after V lost 8 bases and J lost 1 base. CDR1 and CDR2 (germline): SGHAT, FQDESV (reference sequence). CDR3 length equals 13 residues. The CDR3 spells CASSGQSQETQYF. DNA of the CDR3: TGTGCCAGCTCGGGACAGTCCCAAGAGACCCAGTACTTC.

The chain uses TRBV6-1 and TRBJ2-5; D is unresolved. CDR1 is MNHNS and CDR2 is SASEGT in the germline V gene. V was shortened by 4 bases and J by 0 bases, with 6 bases between the two germline ends. The CDR3 covers 13 residues. The CDR3: CASSVDYQETQYF. The CDR3 DNA reads TGTGCCAGCAGTGTTGATTACCAAGAGACCCAGTACTTC.

CDR3 nucleotide sequence: TGCAGCGTTGGGGACAGGGTCCGCAATGAGCAGTTCTTC. Protein sequence: CSVGDRVRNEQFF. This chain uses TRBV29-1 with TRBJ2-1, with 9 bases lining up with TRBD1. This CDR3 spans 13 amino acids. The ends lost 4 bases at V and 6 bases at J; junction bases unmatched: 4. Germline CDR1 is SQVTM and CDR2 is ANQGSEA.

The chain couples TRBV9 to TRBJ2-2, with D possibly being TRBD2 (6 bases). Germline CDR1 is SGDLS and CDR2 is YYNGEE. The CDR3 is 15 amino acids. The V and J ends lost 1 base and 4 bases respectively, with 11 bases between them. CDR3 in DNA: TGTGCCAGCAGCGTAAGCCGGGAGACCACCGGGGAGCTGTTTTTT. Its protein product is CASSVSRETTGELFF.

The chain joins TRBV7-9 to TRBJ2-1; possibly TRBD1 for D (6 bases). Between the trimmed V and J ends, which lost 5 bases and 0 bases, there was a span of 11 bases. The CDR3 runs to 15 residues. Looked up from germline, CDR1 is SEHNR and CDR2 is FQNEAQ (reference sequence). The CDR3, as DNA: TGTGCCAGCAGCAACACAGGGAGCTCCTACAATGAGCAGTTCTTC. It translates to CASSNTGSSYNEQFF.

The chain uses TRBV7-9 and TRBJ1-2; 8 bases match TRBD1. Trimming removed 5 bases from V and 8 bases from J; junction bases left unmatched: 7. The length of the CDR3 is 13 residues. Germline V gene sequence: CDR1 SEHNR, CDR2 FQNEAQ (reference sequence). CDR3 in DNA: TGTGCCAGCAGCCCAGGACAGGGCTGGGGCTACACCTTC. Translated: CASSPGQGWGYTF.

This chain uses TRBV28 with TRBJ1-1, with D maybe TRBD1 (5 bases). The CDR3 extends over 13 amino acids. The V gene lost 6 bases and the J gene lost 4 bases, with 12 bases spanning the gap. CDR1 and CDR2 (germline): MDHEN, SYDVKM. The DNA for the CDR3 is TGTGCCAGCAGCATCTGGAGGGGCACTGAAGCTTTCTTT. Translation gives CASSIWRGTEAFF.

The chain recombines TRBV7-6 with TRBJ2-2, with 8 nucleotides matching TRBD2. Germline CDR1 SGHVS, CDR2 FNYEAQ. V lost 1 base, J lost 4 bases, and 2 bases stayed unmatched. The CDR3 has 15 amino acids. In DNA, the CDR3 is TGTGCCAGCAGCTTAGGGCTAGCGGGCACCGGGGAGCTGTTTTTT. Amino acid sequence: CASSLGLAGTGELFF.

The chain joins TRBV18 to TRBJ1-2; D perhaps matches TRBD1 (5 bases). Germline CDR1 reads KGHSH; CDR2 reads LQKENI. V was cut by 2 bases and J by 7 bases, with 17 bases left in between. This CDR3 is 15 amino acids long. Written as DNA, the CDR3 is TGTGCCAGCTCACCAATTGACAGCCAAGCGAGTGGCTACACCTTC. It specifies CASSPIDSQASGYTF.

The rearrangement joins TRBV7-9 to TRBJ2-1; 9 positions agree with TRBD2. Germline lookup yields CDR1 SEHNR and CDR2 FQNEAQ (reference sequence). This CDR3 comprises 15 residues. V was clipped by 8 bases and J by 10 bases; unmatched bases: 15. This chain's CDR3 is CASEAVGLARGEQFF. DNA for the CDR3: TGTGCCAGCGAAGCGGTAGGACTAGCGCGGGGCGAGCAGTTCTTC.

This clone was seen a single time. The chain employs TRBV19 and TRBJ1-5, with D tentatively TRBD1 (6 bases). V lost 5 bases and J lost 2, with 16 bases in between. The CDR3 consists of 16 residues. In germline, CDR1 is LNHDA, CDR2 SQIVND (reference sequence). In DNA form, the CDR3 reads TGTGCCAGTAGTGTGACGGGGGCACTTGGCAATCAGCCCCAGCATTTT. Translated, it gives CASSVTGALGNQPQHF.